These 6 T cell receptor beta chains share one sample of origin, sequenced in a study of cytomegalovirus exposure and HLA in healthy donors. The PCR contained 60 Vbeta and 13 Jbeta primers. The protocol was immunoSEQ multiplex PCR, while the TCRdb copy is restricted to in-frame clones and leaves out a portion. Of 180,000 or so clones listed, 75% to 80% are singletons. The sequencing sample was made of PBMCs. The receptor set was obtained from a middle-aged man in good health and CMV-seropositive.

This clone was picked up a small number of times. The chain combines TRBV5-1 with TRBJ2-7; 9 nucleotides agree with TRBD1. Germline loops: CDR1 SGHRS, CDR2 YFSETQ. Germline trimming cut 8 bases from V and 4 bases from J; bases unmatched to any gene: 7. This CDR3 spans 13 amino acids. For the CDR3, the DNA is TGCGCCAGTTACCGGGACAGGGAGTACGAGCAGTACTTC. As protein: CASYRDREYEQYF.

CDR3: CASSQEGWRYSGNTIYF. The DNA of the CDR3 is TGTGCCAGCAGCCAAGAAGGTTGGCGGTACTCTGGAAACACCATATATTTT. This chain joins TRBV14 and TRBJ1-3; no clear D. Germline CDR1 is SGHDN and CDR2 is FVKESK. There are 17 residues in the CDR3. V shed 0 bases and J shed 0 bases, with 12 bases lying between them.

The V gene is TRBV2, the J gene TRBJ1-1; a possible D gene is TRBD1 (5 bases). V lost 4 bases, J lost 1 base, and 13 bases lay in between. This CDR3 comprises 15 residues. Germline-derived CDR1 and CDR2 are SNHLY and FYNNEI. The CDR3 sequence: CASSVRGRGNTEAFF. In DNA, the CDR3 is TGTGCCAGCAGTGTTAGGGGAAGAGGGAACACTGAAGCTTTCTTT.

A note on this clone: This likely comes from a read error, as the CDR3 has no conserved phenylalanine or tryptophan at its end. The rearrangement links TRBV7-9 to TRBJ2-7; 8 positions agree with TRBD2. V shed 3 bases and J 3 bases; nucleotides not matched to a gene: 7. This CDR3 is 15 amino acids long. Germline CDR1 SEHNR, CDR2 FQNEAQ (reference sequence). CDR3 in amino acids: CASSLGRAGDYEQYL. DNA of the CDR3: TGTGCCAGCAGCTTGGGGAGAGCGGGAGACTACGAGCAGTACCTC.

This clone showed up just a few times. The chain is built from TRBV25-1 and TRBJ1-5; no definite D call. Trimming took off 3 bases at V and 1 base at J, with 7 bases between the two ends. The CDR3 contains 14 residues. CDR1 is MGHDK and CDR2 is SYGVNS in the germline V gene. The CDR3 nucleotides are TGTGCCAGCAGTGATACAGTCAGCAATCAGCCCCAGCATTTT. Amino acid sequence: CASSDTVSNQPQHF. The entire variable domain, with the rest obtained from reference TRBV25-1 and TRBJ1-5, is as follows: EADIYQTPRYLVIGTGKKITLECSQTMGHDKMYWYQQDPGMELHLIHYSYGVNSTEKGDLSSESTVSRIRTEHFPLTLESARPSHTSQYLCASSDTVSNQPQHFGDGTRLSIL.

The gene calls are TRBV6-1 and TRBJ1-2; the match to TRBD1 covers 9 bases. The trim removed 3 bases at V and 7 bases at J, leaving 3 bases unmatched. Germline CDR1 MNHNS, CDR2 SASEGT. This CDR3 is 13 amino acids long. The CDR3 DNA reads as TGTGCCAGCAGTGAGACGGGACAGGGTGGCTACACCTTC. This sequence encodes CASSETGQGGYTF.